This TCR beta chain was profiled in a study of blood T cell repertoires in COVID-19. Study-level information: The study drew acute and convalescent COVID-19 samples from the United States, Italy and Spain. Nucleic acid was either cDNA or gDNA, and it came from T cells, B-cell-depleted T cells, or PBMCs.

Per the original methods: Reference gene primer amplification gave nucleated cell count estimates. Generated by immunoSEQ multiplex PCR, the TCRdb table keeps only in-frame clones and is missing some. D and trimming were read from the DNA, whereas the V and J calls and clone size are those reported in that table. This sample carries approximately 210,000 clones, 81% of them seen once, and the ten largest clones take just under 9%. This CDR3 has 16 amino acids. The ends lost 5 bases at V and 6 bases at J; junction bases unmatched: 14. The germline gives CDR1 SEHNR, CDR2 FQNEAQ (reference sequence). The cohort comprised adults aged about 18 to 89 years residing in approximately 25 US areas.

The clonotype was recovered from a woman aged 45-59 years with acute COVID-19. The V and J genes are TRBV7-9 and TRBJ2-7, with 9 bases identical to TRBD2. Source material: PBMCs or T cells enriched from blood (not recorded which). CDR3 in DNA: TGTGCCAGCAGCAAAGAACCGGGACTAGCTCTAGGCGAGCAGTACTTC. Translation gives CASSKEPGLALGEQYF. Combining the CDR3 with reference TRBV7-9 and TRBJ2-7 gives the whole variable domain DTGVSQNPRHKITKRGQNVTFRCDPISEHNRLYWYRQTLGQGPEFLTYFQNEAQLEKSRLLSDRFSAERPKGSFSTLEIQRTEQGDSAMYLCASSKEPGLALGEQYFGPGTRLTVT.